Listed below are T cell receptor beta chains from one sample, sequenced in a study of regulatory T cells in long-lasting Graves disease. TCRdb fed the multiplex PCR reads into MiXCR, producing one record per CDR3 protein. The table has more than 350,000 distinct CDR3 sequences, 14% to 15% seen once. The sample also formed part of further work on T cells in Graves' hyperthyroidism and ophthalmopathy.

Sequencing used peripheral blood mononuclear cells (PBMCs), obtained at new diagnosis, from a patient treated with antithyroid drugs. These TCRs come from a woman aged 25 to 39 with Graves disease. The CDR3 runs from the conserved cysteine through the conserved F or W. Fields, in order: J gene, D gene, V gene, CDR3 length, clone size, CDR3 DNA, CDR3 protein. The D gene is left open where the match is weak. Size values are once, few and many counts, or a class for expanded clones, and some rows have none.

j_call: TRBJ1-1; d_call: TRBD1; v_call: TRBV10-3; cdr3_length: 14; clone_size: few; cdr3_nt: TGTGCCATCAGTGCCCGGGACAGCAACACTGAAGCTTTCTTT; cdr3_aa: CAISARDSNTEAFF
j_call: TRBJ2-7; d_call: .; v_call: TRBV10-1; cdr3_length: 12; clone_size: many; cdr3_nt: TGCGCCAGCAACCGTGTAGCTTACGAGCAGTACTTC; cdr3_aa: CASNRVAYEQYF
j_call: TRBJ2-1; d_call: TRBD2; v_call: TRBV7-9; cdr3_length: 11; clone_size: few; cdr3_nt: TGTGCCATGCCGTCGGGAGGGGGGCAGTTCTTC; cdr3_aa: CAMPSGGGQFF
j_call: TRBJ1-2; d_call: .; v_call: TRBV12-5; cdr3_length: 17; clone_size: many; cdr3_nt: TGTGCTAGTGGTTTGGTACCCGCCTTCGAAGGGAAATATGGCTACACCTTC; cdr3_aa: CASGLVPAFEGKYGYTF
j_call: TRBJ2-3; d_call: TRBD2; v_call: TRBV27; cdr3_length: 14; clone_size: .; cdr3_nt: TGTGCCAGCAGAGTGGGACTAGATACAGATACGCAGTATTTT; cdr3_aa: CASRVGLDTDTQYF
j_call: TRBJ2-5; d_call: .; v_call: TRBV24-1; cdr3_length: 16; clone_size: many; cdr3_nt: TGTGCCACCAGTCGTCTTGGGGCCCGGAACCAAGAGACCCAGTACTTC; cdr3_aa: CATSRLGARNQETQYF
j_call: TRBJ2-3; d_call: TRBD2; v_call: TRBV6-2/TRBV6-3; cdr3_length: 15; clone_size: many; cdr3_nt: TGTGCCAGCAGTTACGGGGGACTAGTCAGCGATACGCAGTATTTT; cdr3_aa: CASSYGGLVSDTQYF
j_call: TRBJ1-2; d_call: .; v_call: TRBV6-1; cdr3_length: 10; clone_size: many; cdr3_nt: TGTGCCAGCAAGGATTATGGCTACACCTTC; cdr3_aa: CASKDYGYTF
j_call: TRBJ1-1; d_call: TRBD1; v_call: TRBV9; cdr3_length: 15; clone_size: .; cdr3_nt: TGTGCCAGCAGCTTGAATAGGACAGGGAACACTGAAGCTTTCTTT; cdr3_aa: CASSLNRTGNTEAFF
j_call: TRBJ2-3; d_call: TRBD1; v_call: TRBV7-9; cdr3_length: 16; clone_size: many; cdr3_nt: TGTGCCAGCAGCCAAGGGACAGTGAGTAGCACAGATACGCAGTATTTT; cdr3_aa: CASSQGTVSSTDTQYF
j_call: TRBJ1-2; d_call: .; v_call: TRBV6-1; cdr3_length: 15; clone_size: few; cdr3_nt: TGTGCCAGCACTCGGAGGGGGGGCGGCGTATATGGCTACACCTTC; cdr3_aa: CASTRRGGGVYGYTF
j_call: TRBJ2-1; d_call: TRBD2; v_call: TRBV20-1; cdr3_length: 14; clone_size: many; cdr3_nt: TGCAGTGCTGCCCGGACTAGCGGGAGTAGTGAGCAGTTCTTC; cdr3_aa: CSAARTSGSSEQFF